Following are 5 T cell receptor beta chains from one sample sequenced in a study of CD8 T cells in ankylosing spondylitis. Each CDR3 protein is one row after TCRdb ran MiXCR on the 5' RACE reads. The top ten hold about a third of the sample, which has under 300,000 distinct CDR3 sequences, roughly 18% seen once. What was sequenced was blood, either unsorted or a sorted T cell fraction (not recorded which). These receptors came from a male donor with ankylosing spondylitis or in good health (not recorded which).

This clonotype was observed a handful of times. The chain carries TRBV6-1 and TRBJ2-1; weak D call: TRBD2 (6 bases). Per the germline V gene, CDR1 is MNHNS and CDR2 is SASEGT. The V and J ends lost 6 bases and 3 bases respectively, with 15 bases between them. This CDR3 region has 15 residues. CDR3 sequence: CASSSQRVNYNEQFF. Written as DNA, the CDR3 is TGTGCCAGCAGCTCACAGCGGGTGAACTACAATGAGCAGTTCTTC.

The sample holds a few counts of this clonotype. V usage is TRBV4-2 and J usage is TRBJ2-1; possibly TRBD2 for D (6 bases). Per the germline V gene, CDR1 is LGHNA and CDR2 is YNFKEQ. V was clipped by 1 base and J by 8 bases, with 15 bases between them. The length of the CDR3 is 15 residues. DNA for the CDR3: TGTGCCAGCAGCCAAGTGGACGGGAGTGGCGATGAGCAGTTCTTC. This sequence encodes CASSQVDGSGDEQFF.

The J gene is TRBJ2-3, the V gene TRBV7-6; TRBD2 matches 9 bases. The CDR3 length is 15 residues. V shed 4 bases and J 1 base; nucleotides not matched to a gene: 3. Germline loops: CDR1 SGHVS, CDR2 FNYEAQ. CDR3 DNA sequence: TGTGCCAGCAGCTATAGACTAGCGGGCACAGATACGCAGTATTTT. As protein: CASSYRLAGTDTQYF.

In DNA form, the CDR3 reads TGTGCCAGCAGCCTCAGCCCCAATCCCTACAATGAGCAGTTCTTC. It is translated as CASSLSPNPYNEQFF. This chain joins TRBV7-8 and TRBJ2-1; D remains unclear. Trimming pared 5 bases from V and 2 bases from J, leaving 13 bases between. CDR3 length: 15 amino acids. The germline V gene encodes CDR1 SGHVS and CDR2 FQNEAQ.

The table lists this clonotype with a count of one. Here the CDR3 DNA reads TGCGCCAGCAGCGGACCACCAAGCGGGAACACCGGGGAGCTGTTTTTT. As protein: CASSGPPSGNTGELFF. The J gene is TRBJ2-2, the V gene TRBV5-1, with a tentative D call TRBD2 (5 bases). Per germline, CDR1 SGHRS and CDR2 YFSETQ. V was trimmed by 4 bases and J by 1 base, leaving 14 bases between them. The CDR3 extends over 16 amino acids.